What follows are 9 T cell receptor beta chains derived from one specimen sequenced in a study of blood T cells in healthy people across ages. The authors ran a second PCR of about 6 to 11 cycles using a sample-barcoded 5' primer and a J-beta primer mix. Each CDR3 protein gets one entry after TCRdb re-called the 5' RACE reads with MiXCR. Of over a million distinct CDR3 sequences detected, under 45% appear once; the ten largest clones hold approximately 20%. Sequenced material: blood. Every receptor here comes from an older woman in good health.

The genes are TRBV12-3 or TRBV12-4 and TRBJ1-2, with TRBD1 identical over 9 bases. J lost 7 bases, V lost 8 bases, and 8 bases had no gene match. This CDR3 region has 13 residues. The chain's CDR3 is CASRDRERRGYTF. Here the CDR3 DNA reads TGTGCCAGCCGGGACAGGGAGCGGCGTGGCTACACCTTC.

This clonotype has just a few counts. The gene calls are TRBV29-1 and TRBJ2-3, with D possibly TRBD2 on 5 matching bases. V dropped 1 base and J dropped 0 bases, with 8 bases sitting between them. Looked up from germline, CDR1 is SQVTM and CDR2 is ANQGSEA. The CDR3 has 14 residues. CDR3 in amino acids: CSVEGLASTDTQYF. The CDR3 nucleotides are TGCAGCGTTGAAGGGCTAGCTAGCACAGATACGCAGTATTTT.

V and J are TRBV7-9 and TRBJ2-1; 7 bases agree with TRBD1. The CDR3 length is 12 residues. Trimming at V came to 5 bases and at J to 9 bases, leaving 4 bases not matched to a gene. CDR1 and CDR2 (germline): SEHNR, FQNEAQ (reference sequence). The DNA for the CDR3 is TGTGCCAGCAGCGTCGGACAGGTTGAGCAGTTCTTC. Translated: CASSVGQVEQFF.

The V call is TRBV3-1, the J call TRBJ1-2; D gene uncertain. This CDR3 has 14 residues. V lost 2 bases and J lost 4, with 11 bases in between. Germline V gene lookup returns CDR1 LGHDT and CDR2 YNNKEL (reference sequence). The CDR3 region has the DNA TGTGCCAGCAGCCAATCGGGGTCGGGCTATGGCTACACCTTC. Translating it yields CASSQSGSGYGYTF.

This clonotype was seen only a few times. The chain links TRBV20-1 to TRBJ2-4; perhaps D is TRBD1 or TRBD2 (5 bases each). The CDR3 loop spans 15 amino acids. Trimming left V 4 bases short and J 3 bases short, with 16 bases between. CDR1 and CDR2 (germline): DFQATT, SNEGSKA (reference sequence). For the CDR3, the DNA is TGCAGTGCTATAGACTCGGGACCAAACAAAAACATTCAGTACTTC. This sequence encodes CSAIDSGPNKNIQYF.

The V and J genes are TRBV2 and TRBJ2-7, with D tentatively TRBD2 (7 bases). The CDR3 spans 13 residues. Trimming took off 10 bases at V and 10 bases at J, with 23 bases between the two ends. CDR1 is SNHLY and CDR2 is FYNNEI in the germline V gene. The CDR3 region is CATFGGPSFEQYF. The CDR3 DNA follows: TGTGCCACGTTCGGGGGGCCATCTTTTGAACAGTACTTC. The entire variable domain, with the rest obtained from reference TRBV2 and TRBJ2-7, is as follows: EPEVTQTPSHQVTQMGQEVILRCVPISNHLYFYWYRQILGQKVEFLVSFYNNEISEKSEIFDDQFSVERPDGSNFTLKIRSTKLEDSAMYFCATFGGPSFEQYFGPGTRLTVT.

Note on this clonotype: With a much larger clone just one base away, this may be a read error. The V call is TRBV29-1, the J call TRBJ2-4; perhaps TRBD2 as D (7 bases). Germline V gene lookup returns CDR1 SQVTM and CDR2 ANQGSEA. V lost 6 bases and J 15 bases, leaving 18 bases between the germline ends. The CDR3 has 11 residues. As DNA, the CDR3 is TGCAGCGTAAGGGGGGGCTACGAGCGGTACTTC. Residues: CSVRGGYERYF.

The rearrangement uses TRBV6-5 and TRBJ1-2; D may be TRBD1 (6 bases). V was shortened by 5 bases and J by 4 bases, with 11 bases between the two germline ends. The germline V gene has CDR1 MNHEY and CDR2 SVGAGI. CDR3 length: 13 residues. The DNA for the CDR3 is TGTGCCAGCAGTCCACAGGGTCCCTATGGCTACACCTTC. Amino acids: CASSPQGPYGYTF.

This clonotype turned up a few times. This chain links TRBV13 with TRBJ2-3; weak D call: TRBD1 (6 bases). V was cut by 1 base and J by 5 bases, with 16 bases left in between. This CDR3 region has 16 residues. CDR1 and CDR2 (germline): PRHDT, FYEKMQ (reference sequence). CDR3 DNA: TGTGCCAGCAGCTTAGCGGCAGGGGACGTCGGAGATACGCAGTATTTT. It translates to CASSLAAGDVGDTQYF.